A single sample gave rise to the 12 T cell receptor beta chains below, sequenced in a study of T cells in Graves' hyperthyroidism and ophthalmopathy (dated by TCRdb to the late 2010s). Preparation of the library involved multiplex PCR. Sequencing relied on an Illumina HiSeq 2000. Amplification of TCR beta CDR3 regions was carried out from RNA transcripts. The first round of RT-PCR for the TCR CDR3 was performed with the HTBI primer set and the Qiagen OneStep RT-PCR kit. TCRdb trimmed public reads at Q25 via fastp, called clones via MiXCR and kept in-frame beta chains. Rows matching on CDR3 protein sequence are summarized as one entry with the most common DNA and genes. The sample contains around 620,000 distinct CDR3 sequences, roughly 50% of them found a single time. Of the sample, 15% to 20% falls within the top ten clones. Sequencing input: peripheral blood or thyroid tissue (not recorded which). These TCRs come from an adult woman with Graves' disease, either hyperthyroidism or ophthalmopathy (not recorded which).

There are many counts of this clonotype. The chain has TRBV5-1 and TRBJ2-7; TRBD1 matches 7 bases. This CDR3 has 15 residues. Germline-derived CDR1 and CDR2 are SGHRS and YFSETQ. Germline trimming cut 0 bases from V and 1 base from J; bases unmatched to any gene: 4. CDR3 residues: CASSLGQGFSYEQYF. CDR3 DNA: TGCGCCAGCAGCTTGGGACAGGGCTTTTCCTACGAGCAGTACTTC.

V and J are TRBV6-6 and TRBJ2-7; 7 bases line up with TRBD1. The CDR3 covers 16 residues. Unmatched junction bases numbered 14, after V lost 6 bases and J lost 3 bases. Per germline, CDR1 MNHNY and CDR2 SVGAGI (reference sequence). This chain's CDR3 is CASRSALQGNGYEQYF. The CDR3 DNA reads as TGTGCCAGCAGGTCCGCATTACAGGGGAATGGCTACGAGCAGTACTTC.

This clonotype was detected many times. The V call is TRBV28, the J call TRBJ2-5; no definite D call. The CDR3 has 12 residues. CDR1 MDHEN and CDR2 SYDVKM come from the germline V gene. Between the trimmed V and J ends, which lost 4 bases and 0 bases, there was a span of 3 bases. CDR3 nucleotide sequence: TGTGCCAGCAGTTCCTACCAAGAGACCCAGTACTTC. This translates into CASSSYQETQYF.

This clonotype was found many times. The chain employs TRBV20-1 and TRBJ1-2, with 7 bases lining up with TRBD1. This CDR3 contains 13 residues. V shed 4 bases and J 0 bases; nucleotides not matched to a gene: 2. Germline V lookup: CDR1 DFQATT, CDR2 SNEGSKA (reference sequence). Here the CDR3 reads CSATQGANYGYTF. DNA of the CDR3: TGCAGTGCTACCCAGGGGGCTAACTATGGCTACACCTTC.

This clonotype was counted at least ten times. The genes are TRBV7-2 and TRBJ2-2, with 9 nucleotides matching TRBD2. Germline V gives CDR1 SGHTA, CDR2 FQGNSA. The length of the CDR3 is 16 residues. V gave up 4 bases and J gave up 4 bases; unmatched junction bases: 7. The CDR3 coding sequence is TGTGCCAGCAGCTGGAATAGCGGGAGAGGCACCGGGGAGCTGTTTTTT. The encoded protein is CASSWNSGRGTGELFF.

The rearrangement uses TRBV7-8 and TRBJ1-5; tentative D call: TRBD1 (5 bases). Trimming removed 0 bases at V and 9 bases at J, with 21 bases between. The CDR3 covers 17 residues. CDR1 and CDR2 (germline): SGHVS, FQNEAQ. The CDR3 spells CASSLALSGRGGRPQHF. The CDR3 DNA follows: TGTGCCAGCAGCTTAGCGCTCAGCGGGCGGGGGGGTAGGCCCCAGCATTTT.

For the CDR3, the DNA is TGCGCCAGCAGCTTGCAGGGTATGAGCACTGAAGCTTTCTTT. This translates into CASSLQGMSTEAFF. The V and J genes are TRBV5-1 and TRBJ1-1, with D maybe TRBD1 (5 bases). Trimming removed 1 base at V and 4 bases at J, with 11 bases between. The germline V gene has CDR1 SGHRS and CDR2 YFSETQ. This CDR3 is 14 amino acids long. Combining the CDR3 with reference TRBV5-1 and TRBJ1-1 gives the whole variable domain KAGVTQTPRYLIKTRGQQVTLSCSPISGHRSVSWYQQTPGQGLQFLFEYFSETQRNKGNFPGRFSGRQFSNSRSEMNVSTLELGDSALYLCASSLQGMSTEAFFGQGTRLTVV.

The CDR3 DNA is TGTGCCATCAGTGGGGGACAGGGGTACACCGGGGAGCTGTTTTTT. Amino acids: CAISGGQGYTGELFF. The rearrangement uses TRBV10-3 and TRBJ2-2, with 10 bases aligning to TRBD1. With V trimmed by 4 bases and J by 3 bases, 2 bases remained unmatched. Germline CDR1 ENHRY, CDR2 SYGVKD. The CDR3 is 15 amino acids.

The table lists this clonotype with a few counts. V and J are TRBV18 and TRBJ1-5, with D uncertain. This CDR3 spans 13 amino acids. Germline loops: CDR1 KGHSH, CDR2 LQKENI. V shed 2 bases and J shed 1 base, with 3 bases lying between them. Here the CDR3 reads CASSPESNQPQHF. CDR3 DNA: TGTGCCAGCTCACCAGAGAGCAATCAGCCCCAGCATTTT. The full variable domain, with the rest looked up from reference TRBV18 and TRBJ1-5, is NAGVMQNPRHLVRRRGQEARLRCSPMKGHSHVYWYRQLPEEGLKFMVYLQKENIIDESGMPKERFSAEFPKEGPSILRIQQVVRGDSAAYFCASSPESNQPQHFGDGTRLSIL.

At least ten counts were recorded for this clonotype. V is TRBV5-5 and J is TRBJ1-2, with D possibly being TRBD1 (5 bases). The CDR3 totals 14 residues. Between the trimmed V and J ends, which lost 7 bases and 2 bases, there was a span of 15 bases. CDR1 SGHKS and CDR2 YYEKEE come from the germline V gene (reference sequence). The CDR3 spells CASSGTTQNYGYTF. In DNA, the CDR3 is TGTGCCAGCTCCGGGACGACGCAGAACTATGGCTACACCTTC.

Many counts were recorded for this clonotype. This chain joins TRBV7-2 and TRBJ1-4, with D uncertain. This CDR3 has 13 residues. Trimming removed 5 bases from V and 8 bases from J, with 12 bases in between. Germline CDR1 and CDR2: SGHTA and FQGNSA. The CDR3 loop reads CASSPGPTEKLFF. In DNA, the CDR3 is TGTGCCAGCAGCCCAGGACCGACCGAAAAACTGTTTTTT.

Points on this clonotype: The conserved phenylalanine or tryptophan normally closing the CDR3 is absent here, so this likely arose from a read error. The limits of the CDR3 on the DNA are not certain, so only TCRdb's listed CDR3 is given. The gene calls are TRBV20-1 and TRBJ2-7. The CDR3 extends over 8 residues, inclusive of both ends. CDR1 and CDR2 (germline): DFQATT, SNEGSKA (reference sequence). The CDR3 spells CSARDPQR.